These T cell receptor beta chains were read from a single sample in a study of blood T cell repertoires in COVID-19. Clones were sequenced by immunoSEQ multiplex PCR, and TCRdb holds only the in-frame ones, with some missing. This table holds some 150,000 clones, roughly 86% found once. Sequenced material: peripheral blood. The receptor source for this set is a woman older than 75 in a cohort sampled during active or convalescent COVID-19. Each CDR3 is given with its conserved first and last residue. D genes are given only for firm matches.

CASSLGLDYGYTF TRBV5-4 NA TRBJ1-2
CASSPLSGQGDEKLFF TRBV27 TRBD1 TRBJ1-4
CASLADGAEAFF TRBV11-3 NA TRBJ1-1
CASSADRGGLWNGYTF TRBV18 TRBD1 TRBJ1-2
CASTRDRVRGNTIYF TRBV3-1/TRBV3-2 TRBD1 TRBJ1-3
CASSLIRQPQHF TRBV28 NA TRBJ1-5
CSARQGSPLHF TRBV20-1 NA TRBJ1-6
CSASFNNEQFF TRBV20-1 NA TRBJ2-1
CASSSLWDRAAETQYF TRBV7-2 TRBD1 TRBJ2-5
CASSETGTVEAFF TRBV2 TRBD1 TRBJ1-1
CASRTSAWEQFF TRBV28 TRBD2 TRBJ2-1
CASSLDRTNTGELFF TRBV5-1 NA TRBJ2-2
CASSAQATLHEQYF TRBV7-9 NA TRBJ2-7
CASSHRDSPSPLHF TRBV7-9 TRBD1 TRBJ1-6
CASSFQTSGNQETQYF TRBV5-1 TRBD2 TRBJ2-5
CASRVGWTGAYEQYF TRBV2 TRBD1 TRBJ2-7
CASRQQGAGYGYTF TRBV2 TRBD1 TRBJ1-2
CASSQDRLSYEQYF TRBV5-1 NA TRBJ2-7
CASISGGYEQYF TRBV7-9 TRBD2 TRBJ2-7
CASSPVRVREQYF TRBV18 NA TRBJ2-7
CASSALTGGNAEAFF TRBV9 NA TRBJ1-1
CASSPVGANVLTF TRBV5-6 NA TRBJ2-6
CASSQPGTGGINYGYTF TRBV4-1 TRBD1 TRBJ1-2
CASSQGQGVQPQHF TRBV7-8 TRBD1 TRBJ1-5
CASSVAVSTGSIDEQFF TRBV9 TRBD1 TRBJ2-1
CSVSSWSPTFYNEQFF TRBV29-1 NA TRBJ2-1
CASSDYVAGYTF TRBV25-1 NA TRBJ1-2
CASSRRPQVGNQPQHF TRBV28 NA TRBJ1-5
CASSLRGRTQETQYF TRBV3-1/TRBV3-2 TRBD1 TRBJ2-5
CASSSVGTEAFF TRBV27 NA TRBJ1-1
CASSPSLRDRPRLLHEQYF TRBV7-9 NA TRBJ2-7
CASSYSSVNYGYTF TRBV6-5 NA TRBJ1-2
CASSLGLPGGGYGYTF TRBV7-2 TRBD1 TRBJ1-2
CASSFPPQVTEAFF TRBV7-9 NA TRBJ1-1
CASSETGMGEKLFF TRBV5-1 NA TRBJ1-4
CAISDQAQADTQYF TRBV10-3 NA TRBJ2-3
CASSPNSGALSYEQYF TRBV11-3 TRBD2 TRBJ2-7
CASSNGPNTGELFF TRBV19 NA TRBJ2-2
CASSQVIGGKLFF TRBV4-1 NA TRBJ1-4
CASSLEIPITEAFF TRBV7-2 NA TRBJ1-1
CASSEAAVLGNTIYF TRBV6-1 NA TRBJ1-3
CASRDGDRRSNQPQHF TRBV28 TRBD1 TRBJ1-5
CASSISGGAEETQYF TRBV7-6 TRBD2 TRBJ2-5
CSARGANVLTF TRBV20-1 NA TRBJ2-6
CASFTPGGSTSSGNTIYF TRBV7-9 NA TRBJ1-3
CASRWTDENEKLFF TRBV2 NA TRBJ1-4
CSASGGGNQPQHF TRBV20-1 NA TRBJ1-5
CAISPGLDNEQFF TRBV10-3 TRBD2 TRBJ2-1
CASSGEVREKLFF TRBV2 NA TRBJ1-4
CASSHRDLNTGELFF TRBV3-1/TRBV3-2 NA TRBJ2-2